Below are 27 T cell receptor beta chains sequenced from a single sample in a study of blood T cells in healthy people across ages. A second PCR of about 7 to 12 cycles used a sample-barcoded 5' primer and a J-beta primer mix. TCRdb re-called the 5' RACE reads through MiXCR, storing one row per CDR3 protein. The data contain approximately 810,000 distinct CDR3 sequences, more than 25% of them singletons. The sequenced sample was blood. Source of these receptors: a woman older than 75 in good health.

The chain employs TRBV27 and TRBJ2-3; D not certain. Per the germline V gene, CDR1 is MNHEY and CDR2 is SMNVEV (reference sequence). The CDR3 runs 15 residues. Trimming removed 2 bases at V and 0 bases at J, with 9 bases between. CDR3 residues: CASSLEGWSTDTQYF. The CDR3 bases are TGTGCCAGCAGTTTAGAAGGATGGAGCACAGATACGCAGTATTTT.

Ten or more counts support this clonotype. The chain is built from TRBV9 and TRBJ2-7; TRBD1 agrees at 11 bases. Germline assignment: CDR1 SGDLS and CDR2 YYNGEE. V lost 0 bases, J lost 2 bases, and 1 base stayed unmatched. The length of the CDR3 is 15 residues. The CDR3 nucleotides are TGTGCCAGCAGCGTAGGGGGACAGGGGGCCTACGAGCAGTACTTC. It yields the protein CASSVGGQGAYEQYF.

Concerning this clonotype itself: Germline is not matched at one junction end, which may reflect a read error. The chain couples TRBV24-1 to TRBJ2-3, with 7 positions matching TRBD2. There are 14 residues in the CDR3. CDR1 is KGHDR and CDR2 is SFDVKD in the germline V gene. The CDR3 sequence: CATRAGDPTDAQYF. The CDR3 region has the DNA TGTGCCACGCGCGCGGGGGACCCCACAGATGCGCAGTATTTT.

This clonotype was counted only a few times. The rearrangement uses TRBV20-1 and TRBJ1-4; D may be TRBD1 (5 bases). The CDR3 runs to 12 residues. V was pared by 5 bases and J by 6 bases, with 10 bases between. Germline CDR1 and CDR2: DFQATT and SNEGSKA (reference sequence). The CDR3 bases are TGCAGTGCTTTGGGGGTGGATGAAAAACTGTTTTTT. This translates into CSALGVDEKLFF.

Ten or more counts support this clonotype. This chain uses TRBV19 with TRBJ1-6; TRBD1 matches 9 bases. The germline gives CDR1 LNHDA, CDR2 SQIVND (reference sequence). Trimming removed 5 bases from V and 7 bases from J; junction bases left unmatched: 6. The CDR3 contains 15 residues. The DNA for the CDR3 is TGTGCCAGTAGTTCACTGACAGGGGGAAATTCACCCCTCCACTTT. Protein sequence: CASSSLTGGNSPLHF. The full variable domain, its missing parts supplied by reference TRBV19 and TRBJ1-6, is DGGITQSPKYLFRKEGQNVTLSCEQNLNHDAMYWYRQDPGQGLRLIYYSQIVNDFQKGDIAEGYSVSREKKESFPLTVTSAQKNPTAFYLCASSSLTGGNSPLHFGNGTRLTVT.

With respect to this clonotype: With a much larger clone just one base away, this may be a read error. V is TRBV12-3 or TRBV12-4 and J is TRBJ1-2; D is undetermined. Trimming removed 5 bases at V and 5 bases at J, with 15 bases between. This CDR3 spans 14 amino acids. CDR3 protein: CASSLSTDWYGYTF. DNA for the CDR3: TGTGCCAGCAGTCTCTCGACGGACTGGTATGGCTACACCTTC.

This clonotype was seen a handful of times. The CDR3 DNA sequence: TGTGCCAGCAGTTCCTCCGGGACCGGGAGTGAAAAACTGTTTTTT. Translation gives CASSSSGTGSEKLFF. J is TRBJ1-4 and V is TRBV12-3 or TRBV12-4; tentative D call: TRBD1 (5 bases). The V and J ends lost 4 bases and 7 bases respectively, with 16 bases between them. This CDR3 region has 15 residues.

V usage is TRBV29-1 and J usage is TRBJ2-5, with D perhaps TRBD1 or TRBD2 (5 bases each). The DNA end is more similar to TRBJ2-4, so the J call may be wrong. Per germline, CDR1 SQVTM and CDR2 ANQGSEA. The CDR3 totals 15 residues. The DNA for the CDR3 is TGCAGCGTTGTATTACCGGGGACCCTGGGGAACATTCAGTACTTC. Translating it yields CSVVLPGTLGNIQYF.

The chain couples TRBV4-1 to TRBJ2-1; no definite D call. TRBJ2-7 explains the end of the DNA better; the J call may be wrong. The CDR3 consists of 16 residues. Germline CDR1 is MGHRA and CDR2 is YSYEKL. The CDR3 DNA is TGCGCCAGCAGCCAAGCTCGGCAGAGCTCCTACAATGAGCAGTACTTC. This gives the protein CASSQARQSSYNEQYF.

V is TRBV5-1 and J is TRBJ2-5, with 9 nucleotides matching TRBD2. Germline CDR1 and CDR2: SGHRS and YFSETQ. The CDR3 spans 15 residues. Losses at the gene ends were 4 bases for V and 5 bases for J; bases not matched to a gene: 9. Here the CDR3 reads CASSQHLSGGETQYF. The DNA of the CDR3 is TGCGCCAGCAGCCAGCACCTTAGCGGGGGTGAGACCCAGTACTTC.

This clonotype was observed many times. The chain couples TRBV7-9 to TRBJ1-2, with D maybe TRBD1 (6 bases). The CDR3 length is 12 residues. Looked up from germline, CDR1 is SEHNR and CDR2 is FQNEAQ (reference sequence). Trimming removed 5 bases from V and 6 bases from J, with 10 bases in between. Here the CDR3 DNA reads TGTGCCAGCAGCCGGACAGAAAATGGCTACACCTTC. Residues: CASSRTENGYTF. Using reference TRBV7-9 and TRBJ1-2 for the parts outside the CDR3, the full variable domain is DTGVSQNPRHKITKRGQNVTFRCDPISEHNRLYWYRQTLGQGPEFLTYFQNEAQLEKSRLLSDRFSAERPKGSFSTLEIQRTEQGDSAMYLCASSRTENGYTFGSGTRLTVV.

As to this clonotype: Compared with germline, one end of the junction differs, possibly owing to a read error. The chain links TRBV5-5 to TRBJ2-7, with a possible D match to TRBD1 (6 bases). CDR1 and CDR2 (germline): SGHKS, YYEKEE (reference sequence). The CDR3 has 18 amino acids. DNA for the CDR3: TGTGCCAGCAGCTTGGGGTCGGGCGGACAGATCAGCTCCTACGGGCAGTACTTC. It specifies CASSLGSGGQISSYGQYF.

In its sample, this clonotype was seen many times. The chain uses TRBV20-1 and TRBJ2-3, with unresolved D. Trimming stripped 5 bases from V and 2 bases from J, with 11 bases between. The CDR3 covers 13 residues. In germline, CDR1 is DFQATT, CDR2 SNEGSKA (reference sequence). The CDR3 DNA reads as TGCAGTGCTTATGGTGGGCACACAGATACGCAGTATTTT. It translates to CSAYGGHTDTQYF.

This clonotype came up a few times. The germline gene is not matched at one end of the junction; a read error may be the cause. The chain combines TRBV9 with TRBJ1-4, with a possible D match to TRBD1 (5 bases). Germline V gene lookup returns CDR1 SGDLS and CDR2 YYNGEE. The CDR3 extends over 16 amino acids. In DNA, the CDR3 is TGTGCCAGCACCGCCGGTCAGGGCGCAGGTAATGAAGAACTGTTTTTT. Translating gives CASTAGQGAGNEELFF. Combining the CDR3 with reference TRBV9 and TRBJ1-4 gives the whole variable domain DSGVTQTPKHLITATGQRVTLRCSPRSGDLSVYWYQQSLDQGLQFLIQYYNGEERAKGNILERFSAQQFPDLHSELNLSSLELGDSALYFCASTAGQGAGNEELFFGSGTQLSVL.

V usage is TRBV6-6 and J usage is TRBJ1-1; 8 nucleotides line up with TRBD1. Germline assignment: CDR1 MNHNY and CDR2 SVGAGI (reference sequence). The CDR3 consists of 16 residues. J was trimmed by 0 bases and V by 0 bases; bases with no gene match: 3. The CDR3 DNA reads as TGTGCCAGCAGTTACTCAGACAGGGGACTGAACACTGAAGCTTTCTTT. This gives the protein CASSYSDRGLNTEAFF.

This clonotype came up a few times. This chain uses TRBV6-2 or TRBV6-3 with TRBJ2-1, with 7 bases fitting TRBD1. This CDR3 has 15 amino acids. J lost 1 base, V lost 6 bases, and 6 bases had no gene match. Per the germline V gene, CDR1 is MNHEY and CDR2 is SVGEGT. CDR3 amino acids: CASRWTGRSYNEQFF. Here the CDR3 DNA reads TGTGCCAGCAGATGGACAGGAAGATCCTACAATGAGCAGTTCTTC.

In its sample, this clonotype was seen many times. The CDR3 spells CASRKGTAQETQYF. In DNA form, the CDR3 reads TGTGCCAGCAGGAAAGGGACAGCCCAAGAGACCCAGTACTTC. The chain has TRBV7-8 and TRBJ2-5, with 7 bases aligning to TRBD1. V shed 6 bases and J 1 base; nucleotides not matched to a gene: 5. Germline assignment: CDR1 SGHVS and CDR2 FQNEAQ. The CDR3 has 14 residues.

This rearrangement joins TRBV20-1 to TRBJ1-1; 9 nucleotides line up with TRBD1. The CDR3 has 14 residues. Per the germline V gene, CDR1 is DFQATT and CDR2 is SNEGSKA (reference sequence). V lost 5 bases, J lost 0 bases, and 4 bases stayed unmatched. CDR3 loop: CSARRTGVNTEAFF. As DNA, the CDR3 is TGCAGTGCTCGTAGGACAGGGGTGAACACTGAAGCTTTCTTT.

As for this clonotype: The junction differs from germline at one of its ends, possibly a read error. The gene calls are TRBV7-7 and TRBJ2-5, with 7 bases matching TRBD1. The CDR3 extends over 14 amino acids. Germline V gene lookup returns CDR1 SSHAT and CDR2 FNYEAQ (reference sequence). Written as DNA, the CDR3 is TGTGCTAGCAGCGAATCCGGGACAGTCAATGAGCAGTACTTC. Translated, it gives CASSESGTVNEQYF.

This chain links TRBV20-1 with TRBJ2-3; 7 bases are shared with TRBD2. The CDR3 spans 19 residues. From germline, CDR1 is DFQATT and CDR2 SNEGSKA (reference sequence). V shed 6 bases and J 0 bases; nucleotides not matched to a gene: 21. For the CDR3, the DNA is TGCAGTGCCCGTCTCCGACAGCTGGGACTAAGTCCTAGCACAGATACGCAGTATTTT. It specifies CSARLRQLGLSPSTDTQYF.

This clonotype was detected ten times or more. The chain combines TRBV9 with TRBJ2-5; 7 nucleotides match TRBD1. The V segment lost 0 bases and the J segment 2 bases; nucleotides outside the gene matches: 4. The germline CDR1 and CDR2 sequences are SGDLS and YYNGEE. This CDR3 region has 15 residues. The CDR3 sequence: CASSVGGRGQETQYF. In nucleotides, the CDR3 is TGTGCCAGCAGCGTAGGAGGCAGGGGGCAAGAGACCCAGTACTTC. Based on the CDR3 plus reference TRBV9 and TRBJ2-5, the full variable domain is DSGVTQTPKHLITATGQRVTLRCSPRSGDLSVYWYQQSLDQGLQFLIQYYNGEERAKGNILERFSAQQFPDLHSELNLSSLELGDSALYFCASSVGGRGQETQYFGPGTRLLVL.

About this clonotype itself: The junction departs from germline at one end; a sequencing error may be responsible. CDR3 nucleotide sequence: TGTGCCAGCAGTTACTCGAACAGGGGAGGAGAAAAACTGTATTTT. Protein sequence: CASSYSNRGGEKLYF. This chain uses TRBV6-5 with TRBJ1-4; TRBD1 matches 7 bases. Germline V gene data show CDR1 as MNHEY and CDR2 as SVGAGI. This CDR3 contains 15 residues.

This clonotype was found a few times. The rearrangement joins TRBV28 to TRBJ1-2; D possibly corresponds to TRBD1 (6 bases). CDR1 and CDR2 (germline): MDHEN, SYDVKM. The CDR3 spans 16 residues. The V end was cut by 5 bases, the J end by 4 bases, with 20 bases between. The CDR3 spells CASSTQSGRGIYGYTF. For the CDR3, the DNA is TGTGCCAGCAGTACCCAATCGGGCAGGGGTATCTATGGCTACACCTTC.

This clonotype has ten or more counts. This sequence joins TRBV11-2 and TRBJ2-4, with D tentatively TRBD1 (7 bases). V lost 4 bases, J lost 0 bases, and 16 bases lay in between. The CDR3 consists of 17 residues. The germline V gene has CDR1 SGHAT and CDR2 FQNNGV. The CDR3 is CASSSSRGAVAKNIQYF. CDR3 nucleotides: TGTGCCAGCAGCTCGAGCAGGGGGGCGGTAGCCAAAAACATTCAGTACTTC.

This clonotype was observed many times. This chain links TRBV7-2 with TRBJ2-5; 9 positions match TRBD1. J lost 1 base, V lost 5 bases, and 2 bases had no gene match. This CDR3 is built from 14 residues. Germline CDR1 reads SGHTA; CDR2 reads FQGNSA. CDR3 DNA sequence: TGTGCCAGCAGCACGACAGGGGGCCAAGAGACCCAGTACTTC. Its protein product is CASSTTGGQETQYF.

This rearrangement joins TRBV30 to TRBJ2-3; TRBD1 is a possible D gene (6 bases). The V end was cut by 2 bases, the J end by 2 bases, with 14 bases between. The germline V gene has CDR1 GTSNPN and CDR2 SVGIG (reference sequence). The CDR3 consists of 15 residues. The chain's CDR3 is CAWSRQGKYTDTQYF. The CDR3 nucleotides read TGTGCCTGGAGTAGGCAGGGGAAATACACAGATACGCAGTATTTT.

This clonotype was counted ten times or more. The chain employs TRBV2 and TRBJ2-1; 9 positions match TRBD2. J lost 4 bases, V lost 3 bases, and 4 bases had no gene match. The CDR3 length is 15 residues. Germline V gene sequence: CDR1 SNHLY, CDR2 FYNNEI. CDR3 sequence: CASSEVSGGYNEQFF. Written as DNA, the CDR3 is TGTGCCAGCAGTGAGGTTAGCGGGGGATACAATGAGCAGTTCTTC.